This T cell receptor beta chain was captured in a study of beta chain features in type 1 diabetes (dated by TCRdb to 2017 to 2018). With regard to the full study: No differences in mean age, gender distribution, total cell number or subset yield were found between patients and healthy donors. A total of some 100,000,000 sorted cells were examined across all samples, and the number of cells per subset was strongly correlated with RNA yield. The study compared TCRB repertoires of sorted circulating CD4+ T cell subsets between recently diagnosed type 1 diabetes patients and matched healthy donors. Regulatory and stem cell-like memory subsets were obtained from only 8 patients and about 8 healthy donors, while naive and central memory subsets were obtained from all 30 or so donors. Findings and caveats that apply to the study as a whole: PCR may preferentially amplify shorter templates, but because patient and control samples were amplified and corrected together, any resulting skew would affect both groups equally. At VDJ recombination sites, patients with type 1 diabetes made fewer insertions and deleted more nucleotides, a pattern implying thymic rearrangement abnormalities. Type 1 diabetes patients showed a moderate but significant shortening of TCRB CDR3 length in all four CD4+ subsets. Because cDNA was sequenced instead of genomic DNA, highly expressing activated cells could be over-represented, though the groups showed no difference in activation or CD3 levels. HLA sub-analyses involved small numbers of individuals, so any influence of HLA type on TCRB rearrangement remained unresolved. Naive, central memory and regulatory TCRB repertoires appeared to be more alike among patients than among healthy donors.

This clone was seen a handful of times. No antigen is known for it. There are no base qualities to consult, and no much larger clone falls within one base. Each donor gave one peripheral blood draw, approximately 0.11 L on average, collected into heparinised tubes. Naive, central memory, regulatory and stem cell-like memory CD4+ T cells were sorted on a BD FACSAria II using a panel including CD45RO, CCR7, CD25, CD127, CD95 and CD27. A purity above 95% was achieved for all sorted populations. Right away, PBMCs were isolated by Lymphoprep density gradient centrifugation and were stained directly, with no culture step. So that batch effects would be minimized, each experiment stained and sorted samples in pairs, pairing one healthy donor with one patient. The entire isolated RNA was reverse transcribed using the High Capacity cDNA Reverse Transcription Kit, and thus expressed TCRB transcripts were sequenced. Deep immunoSEQ sequencing was performed on naive, central memory and regulatory T cell samples, with an average of roughly 3.5 million total reads per sample. Sorted cells were lysed in RLT buffer and RNA was extracted with DNase-treated RNeasy Micro or Mini kits, depending on cell number. To prevent cross-contamination, every cell subset was processed on its own, while patient and healthy donor samples were processed together. TCRB sequences were amplified from cDNA with the immunoSEQ multiplex PCR, producing 87-bp fragments spanning the CDR3 region. Sequencing of the amplicons was done on the Illumina HiSeq platform. Turning to the authors' computational methods: Synthetic template baselines were used to correct PCR bias computationally, reads within Hamming distance 2 were collapsed together, and singletons that could not be merged were discarded. By aligning reads against IMGT, V, D and J genes, CDR3 length, and insertions or deletions at six rearrangement sites were assigned. Clonotype counts were normalized to sorted cell number within each subset before computing true diversity and Gini coefficients with the tcR R package. The overlap coefficient, calculated on TCRB nucleotide sequences, was used to quantify repertoire sharing. Not all clones reach the TCRdb copy of this immuneACCESS table, which keeps in-frame sequences only. Checked studies attribute under half of the gap to unresolved V genes and leave the rest unexplained. V, J and clone size are taken as reported in that table, and D and trimming were inferred from the DNA itself. This sample gives more than 130,000 clones in total; 6% to 7.5% of them show up just once. About 1.4% of the sample rests with the top ten.

V is pared back by 8 bases and J by 5 bases, with 15 bases lying between the germline termini. CDR1 and CDR2 (SQVTM, ANQGSEA) derive from the germline V gene. The CDR3 measures 12 amino acids from cysteine to phenylalanine. Only the CDR3 part of the read is kept: 36 bases, read in frame from the first base. The origin of this receptor is a young woman in good health. Sequences were obtained from central memory CD4+ T cells from blood. Rearrangement joined TRBV29-1 to TRBJ2-5; 5 matching bases give a weak D call of TRBD2. CDR3 protein: CSIKPGSETQYF. The nucleotides read TGCAGCATAAAGCCGGGGTCGGAGACCCAGTACTTC.